This entry lists 8 T cell receptor beta chains sequenced from one sample in a study. Via MiXCR, TCRdb re-called the reads, giving one row per CDR3 protein. The repertoire holds about 15,000 distinct CDR3 sequences, with around 35% as singletons. The specimen sequenced was blood. The receptor source for this set is a human donor.

By share of the sample, this clonotype is medium-sized (0.01 to 0.1%). This chain joins TRBV4-3 and TRBJ2-1, with D perhaps matching TRBD1 (5 bases). This CDR3 has 15 amino acids. CDR1 is LGHNA, CDR2 YSLEER, per germline. V dropped 4 bases and J dropped 6 bases, with 16 bases sitting between them. The CDR3 is CASSPVQGNFNEQFF. DNA of the CDR3: TGCGCCAGCAGCCCCGTTCAGGGTAATTTCAATGAGCAGTTCTTC.

Ten or more counts support this clonotype. This chain uses TRBV30 with TRBJ1-1; no reliable D call. CDR1 and CDR2 (germline): GTSNPN, SVGIG (reference sequence). The length of the CDR3 is 18 residues. V was clipped by 0 bases and J by 0 bases, with 20 bases between them. The CDR3 DNA reads TGTGCCTGGAGTGTACAGAGGCCCAGCAGAAATTTGAACACTGAAGCTTTCTTT. Translated: CAWSVQRPSRNLNTEAFF.

In its sample, this clonotype is medium-sized. The V call is TRBV30, the J call TRBJ1-2, with D hard to call. V gave up 0 bases and J gave up 7 bases, with 12 bases separating them. The CDR3 has 13 residues. From germline, CDR1 is GTSNPN and CDR2 SVGIG (reference sequence). This chain's CDR3 is CAWSVTGPSGYTF. The CDR3 DNA is TGTGCCTGGAGTGTAACCGGACCATCTGGCTACACCTTC.

The chain couples TRBV5-4 to TRBJ2-3, with a tentative D call TRBD2 (5 bases). Deletions cut 4 bases from V and 4 bases from J, with 19 bases between. The CDR3 is 16 amino acids. The germline CDR1 and CDR2 sequences are SGHNT and YYREEE (reference sequence). The CDR3 reads CASSVDDRGPADTQYF. CDR3 nucleotide sequence: TGTGCCAGCAGCGTTGATGATCGAGGGCCAGCAGATACGCAGTATTTT.

This rearrangement joins TRBV4-3 to TRBJ2-1; D is unclear. In germline, CDR1 is LGHNA, CDR2 YSLEER. CDR3 size: 16 residues. With 0 bases removed from V and 13 bases from J, the gap between germline ends came to 22 bases. Written as DNA, the CDR3 is TGCGCCAGCAGCCAAGAAAATCAGGAATCCAAAAACATTCAGTTCTTC. Amino acid sequence: CASSQENQESKNIQFF.

The V call is TRBV5-1, the J call TRBJ2-5; D perhaps matches TRBD2 (5 bases). CDR1 SGHRS and CDR2 YFSETQ come from the germline V gene. The CDR3 is 15 amino acids. The ends were cut back, 4 bases at V and 4 bases at J, with 17 bases in the middle. The CDR3 DNA sequence: TGCGCCAGCAGCAACGGAGGATCCTTCGGAGAGACCCAGTACTTC. Protein: CASSNGGSFGETQYF.

This clonotype turned up a few times. The CDR3 coding sequence is TGTGCCAGCAGCCGCGACAGTGCCGAGCAGTACTTC. As protein: CASSRDSAEQYF. The chain joins TRBV3-1 to TRBJ2-7, with D possibly matching TRBD1 (5 bases). Germline values: CDR1 LGHDT, CDR2 YNNKEL (reference sequence). This CDR3 has 12 residues. Trimming shortened V by 4 bases and J by 6 bases, and 10 bases separated the two germline ends.

This clonotype has a handful of counts. Being one base from a much bigger clone, this may be a read error. The chain is built from TRBV29-1 and TRBJ2-7, with D unclear. Trimming took 3 bases from V and 7 from J, leaving 19 bases between them. The germline V gene has CDR1 SQVTM and CDR2 ANQGSEA. CDR3 length: 14 amino acids. This CDR3 reads CSVDELSLDNEQYF. The CDR3, as DNA: TGCAGCGTTGACGAACTATCACTTGATAATGAGCAGTACTTC.